This T cell receptor (beta chain) appears in the sequencing data of a study of CD8 T cells in Susac syndrome. The germline V gene has CDR1 SEHNR and CDR2 FQNEAQ (reference sequence). This CDR3 contains 13 residues. V was shortened by 8 bases and J by 8 bases, with 15 bases between the two germline ends. Random-hexamer reverse transcription was applied to about 0.5 to 1 ug RNA. MiXCR, applied by TCRdb to the immunoSEQ multiplex PCR reads, yields one record per CDR3 protein. The sample consists of some 150,000 distinct CDR3 sequences, about 94% of them appearing once. This TCR was recovered from a human donor with multiple sclerosis. The material sequenced was CD8+ T cells from PBMCs. The rearrangement joins TRBV7-9 to TRBJ2-2; D ambiguous. The CDR3 region is CASPGPMAGELFF. CDR3 in DNA: TGTGCCAGCCCAGGCCCGATGGCTGGGGAGCTGTTTTTT.